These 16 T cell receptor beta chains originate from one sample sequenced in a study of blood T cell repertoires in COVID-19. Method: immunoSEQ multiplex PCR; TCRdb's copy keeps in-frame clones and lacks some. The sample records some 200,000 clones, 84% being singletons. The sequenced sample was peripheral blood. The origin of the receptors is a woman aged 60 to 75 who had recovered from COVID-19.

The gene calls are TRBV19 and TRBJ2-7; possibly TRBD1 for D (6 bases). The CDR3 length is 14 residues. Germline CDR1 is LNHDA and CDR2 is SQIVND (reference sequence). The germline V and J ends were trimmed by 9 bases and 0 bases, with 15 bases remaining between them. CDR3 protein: CASRRGTDSYEQYF. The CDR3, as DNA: TGTGCCAGCCGAAGGGGGACGGACTCCTACGAGCAGTACTTC. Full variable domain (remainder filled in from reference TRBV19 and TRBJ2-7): DGGITQSPKYLFRKEGQNVTLSCEQNLNHDAMYWYRQDPGQGLRLIYYSQIVNDFQKGDIAEGYSVSREKKESFPLTVTSAQKNPTAFYLCASRRGTDSYEQYFGPGTRLTVT.

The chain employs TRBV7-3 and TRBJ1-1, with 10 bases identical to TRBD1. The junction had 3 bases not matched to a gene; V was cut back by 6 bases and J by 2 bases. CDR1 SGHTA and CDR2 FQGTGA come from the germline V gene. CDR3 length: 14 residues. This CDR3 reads CASRVTGGNTEAFF. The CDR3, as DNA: TGTGCCAGCAGGGTGACAGGGGGCAACACTGAAGCTTTCTTT. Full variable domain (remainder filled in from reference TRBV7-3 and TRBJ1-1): GAGVSQTPSNKVTEKGKYVELRCDPISGHTALYWYRQSLGQGPEFLIYFQGTGAADDSGLPNDRFFAVRPEGSVSTLKIQRTERGDSAVYLCASRVTGGNTEAFFGQGTRLTVV.

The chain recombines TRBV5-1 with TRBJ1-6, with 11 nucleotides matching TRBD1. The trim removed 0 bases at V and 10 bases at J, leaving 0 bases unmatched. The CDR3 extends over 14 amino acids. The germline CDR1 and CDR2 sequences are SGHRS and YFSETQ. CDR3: CASSLGDRGSPLHF. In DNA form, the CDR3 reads TGCGCCAGCAGCTTGGGGGACAGGGGGTCACCCCTCCACTTT.

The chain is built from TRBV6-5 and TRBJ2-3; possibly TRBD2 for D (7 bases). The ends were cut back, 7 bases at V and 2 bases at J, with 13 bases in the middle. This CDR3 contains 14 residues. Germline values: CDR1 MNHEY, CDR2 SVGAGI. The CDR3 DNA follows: TGTGCCAGCACTCGGGGGGCAGTCACAGATACGCAGTATTTT. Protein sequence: CASTRGAVTDTQYF.

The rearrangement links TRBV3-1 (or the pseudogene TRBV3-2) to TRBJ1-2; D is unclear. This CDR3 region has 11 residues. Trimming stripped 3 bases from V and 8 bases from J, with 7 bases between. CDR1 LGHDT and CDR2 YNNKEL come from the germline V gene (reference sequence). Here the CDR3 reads CASSQEGGYTF. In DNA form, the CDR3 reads TGTGCCAGCAGCCAGGAGGGCGGCTACACCTTC.

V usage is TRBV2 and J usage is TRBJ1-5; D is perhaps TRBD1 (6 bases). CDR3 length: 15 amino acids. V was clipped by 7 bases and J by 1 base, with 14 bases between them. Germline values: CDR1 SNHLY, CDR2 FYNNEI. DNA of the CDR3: TGTGCCAGCACCCGCACTAGGGGGAGCAATCAGCCCCAGCATTTT. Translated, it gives CASTRTRGSNQPQHF.

The DNA for the CDR3 is TGTGCCAGCAGTTCACTCGATGGCGGGGGGTATTACGAGCAGTACTTC. Residues: CASSSLDGGGYYEQYF. The gene calls are TRBV6-5 and TRBJ2-7, with 8 bases aligning to TRBD2. CDR3 length equals 16 residues. Germline V gene sequence: CDR1 MNHEY, CDR2 SVGAGI. After removal of 4 bases from V and 4 bases from J, the junction contained 12 bases not matched to a gene.

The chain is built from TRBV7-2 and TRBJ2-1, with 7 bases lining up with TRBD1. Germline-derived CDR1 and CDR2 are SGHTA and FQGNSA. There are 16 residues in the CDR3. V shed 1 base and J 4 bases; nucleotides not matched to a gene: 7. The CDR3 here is CASSLDPGQQYNEQFF. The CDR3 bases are TGTGCCAGCAGCTTAGACCCGGGACAGCAATACAATGAGCAGTTCTTC.

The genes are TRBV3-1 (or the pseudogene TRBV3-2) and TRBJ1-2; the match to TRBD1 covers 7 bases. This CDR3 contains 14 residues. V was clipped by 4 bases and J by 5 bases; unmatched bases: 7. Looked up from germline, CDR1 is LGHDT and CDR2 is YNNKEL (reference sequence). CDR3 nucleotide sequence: TGTGCCAGCAGCCCTCGGGGCAGGGGGTATGGCTACACCTTC. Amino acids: CASSPRGRGYGYTF.

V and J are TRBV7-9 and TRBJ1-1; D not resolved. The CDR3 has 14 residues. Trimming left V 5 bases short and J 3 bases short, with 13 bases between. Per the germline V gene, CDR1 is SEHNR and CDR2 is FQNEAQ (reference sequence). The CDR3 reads CASSSGGGDTEAFF. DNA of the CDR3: TGTGCCAGCAGCAGTGGAGGTGGTGACACTGAAGCTTTCTTT.

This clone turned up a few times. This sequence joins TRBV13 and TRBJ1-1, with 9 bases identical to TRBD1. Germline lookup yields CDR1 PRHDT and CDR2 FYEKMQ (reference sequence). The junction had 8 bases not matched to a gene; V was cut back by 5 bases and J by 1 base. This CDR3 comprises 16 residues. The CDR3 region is CASSPDRGRGNTEAFF. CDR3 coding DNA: TGTGCCAGCAGCCCGGACAGGGGCCGGGGGAACACTGAAGCTTTCTTT.

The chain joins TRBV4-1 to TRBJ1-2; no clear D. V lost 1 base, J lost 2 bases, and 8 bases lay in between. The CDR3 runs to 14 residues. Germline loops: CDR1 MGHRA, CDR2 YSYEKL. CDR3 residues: CASSQVSENYGYTF. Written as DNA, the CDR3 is TGCGCCAGCAGCCAAGTTTCAGAAAACTATGGCTACACCTTC.

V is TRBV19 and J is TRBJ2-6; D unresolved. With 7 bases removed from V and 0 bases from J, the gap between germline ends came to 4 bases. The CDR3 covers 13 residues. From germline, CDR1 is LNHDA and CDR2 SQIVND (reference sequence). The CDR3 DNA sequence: TGTGCCAGTACCTTCTCTGGGGCCAACGTCCTGACTTTC. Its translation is CASTFSGANVLTF.

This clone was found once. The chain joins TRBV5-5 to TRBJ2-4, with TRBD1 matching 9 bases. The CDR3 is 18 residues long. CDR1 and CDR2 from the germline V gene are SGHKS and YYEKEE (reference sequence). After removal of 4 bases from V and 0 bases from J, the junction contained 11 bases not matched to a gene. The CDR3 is CASSLPGTGTLAKNIQYF. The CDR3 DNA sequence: TGTGCCAGCAGCCTCCCCGGGACAGGGACACTAGCCAAAAACATTCAGTACTTC. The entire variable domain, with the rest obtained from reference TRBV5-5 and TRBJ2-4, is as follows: DAGVTQSPTHLIKTRGQQVTLRCSPISGHKSVSWYQQVLGQGPQFIFQYYEKEERGRGNFPDRFSARQFPNYSSELNVNALLLGDSALYLCASSLPGTGTLAKNIQYFGAGTRLSVL.

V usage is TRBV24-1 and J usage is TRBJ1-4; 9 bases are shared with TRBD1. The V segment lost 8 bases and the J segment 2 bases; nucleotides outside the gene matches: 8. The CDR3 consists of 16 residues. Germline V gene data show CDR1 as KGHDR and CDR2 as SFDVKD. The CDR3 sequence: CATKDRGGGTNEKLFF. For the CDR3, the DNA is TGTGCCACCAAGGACAGGGGAGGAGGGACTAATGAAAAACTGTTTTTT.

CDR3 residues: CASSPPRAGMNTEAFF. For the CDR3, the DNA is TGTGCCAGCTCACCTCCCAGGGCGGGGATGAACACTGAAGCTTTCTTT. The chain carries TRBV18 and TRBJ1-1; TRBD1 is a possible D gene (5 bases). Per germline, CDR1 KGHSH and CDR2 LQKENI. The CDR3 is made up of 16 amino acids. Between the trimmed V and J ends, which lost 3 bases and 0 bases, there was a span of 14 bases.